These 31 T cell receptor beta chains were sequenced from one sample in a study of human T cells and chemical hapten exposure. Stated time point: patch test 1, 2 weeks after DPC sensitization. The treatment was: therapeutic diphenylcyclopropenone sensitization with weekly scalp DPC. TCRdb independently ran MiXCR on the RACE reads; one entry per CDR3 protein. The sample has some 180,000 distinct CDR3 sequences, about a fifth seen once. Sequenced here: whole blood, sampled in connection with sensitization to the hapten diphenylcyclopropenone (DPC). Receptor source: a woman aged 50 to 60 with alopecia areata. Some clones in this sample may be carry-over from other donors' samples.

This clonotype has a handful of counts. This rearrangement joins TRBV2 to TRBJ2-1; possible D gene TRBD2, 5 bases. This CDR3 spans 13 amino acids. V dropped 1 base and J dropped 10 bases, with 11 bases sitting between them. Per germline, CDR1 SNHLY and CDR2 FYNNEI. The CDR3 region has the DNA TGTGCCAGCAGTGAAGGGACTGGCGGAGAGCAGTTCTTC. Protein product: CASSEGTGGEQFF.

The chain carries TRBV11-2 and TRBJ2-2; D not resolved. V gave up 2 bases and J gave up 9 bases, with 7 bases separating them. Looked up from germline, CDR1 is SGHAT and CDR2 is FQNNGV. The CDR3 extends over 12 amino acids. This CDR3 reads CASSLQSWELFF. DNA of the CDR3: TGTGCCAGCAGCTTACAAAGTTGGGAGCTGTTTTTT.

This clonotype was picked up many times. The rearrangement joins TRBV20-1 to TRBJ1-2; unclear D gene. Germline V gene lookup returns CDR1 DFQATT and CDR2 SNEGSKA (reference sequence). The V and J ends lost 5 bases and 8 bases respectively, with 18 bases between them. The CDR3 covers 13 residues. The CDR3 loop is CSAPGGGRGGYTF. The CDR3 DNA reads TGCAGTGCTCCCGGCGGAGGGAGAGGCGGCTACACCTTC.

This clonotype was observed a handful of times. This chain uses TRBV4-2 with TRBJ2-1, with D uncertain. Germline V CDR1 and CDR2: LGHNA, YNFKEQ. The CDR3 runs 17 residues. V shed 1 base and J shed 0 bases, with 13 bases lying between them. CDR3 DNA: TGTGCCAGCAGCCAAGCATCCAGAGTAAGCTCCTACAATGAGCAGTTCTTC. It encodes CASSQASRVSSYNEQFF.

The V and J genes are TRBV7-2 and TRBJ2-5; D not certain. V lost 3 bases, J lost 5 bases, and 7 bases lay in between. Germline V lookup: CDR1 SGHTA, CDR2 FQGNSA. The CDR3 extends over 12 amino acids. The CDR3 nucleotides are TGTGCCAGCAGCTTGCCTTCCGAGACCCAGTACTTC. Residues: CASSLPSETQYF.

This clonotype was counted ten times or more. The chain links TRBV20-1 to TRBJ2-5; 8 positions agree with TRBD1. The CDR3 contains 14 residues. V lost 1 base, J lost 0 bases, and 1 base stayed unmatched. Germline V gene sequence: CDR1 DFQATT, CDR2 SNEGSKA (reference sequence). The CDR3 DNA reads as TGCAGTGCTAGAGGGACAGGGTACCAAGAGACCCAGTACTTC. Its translation: CSARGTGYQETQYF.

The sample holds a few counts of this clonotype. The chain combines TRBV20-1 with TRBJ2-1; 15 bases fit TRBD2. The CDR3 runs 17 residues. The V segment lost 6 bases and the J segment 4 bases; nucleotides outside the gene matches: 10. The germline V gene encodes CDR1 DFQATT and CDR2 SNEGSKA (reference sequence). This chain's CDR3 is CSARTSGRAGVYNEQFF. The DNA of the CDR3 is TGCAGTGCACGGACTAGCGGGAGGGCGGGAGTTTACAATGAGCAGTTCTTC.

The chain couples TRBV28 to TRBJ2-7, with D perhaps assigned TRBD1 or TRBD2 (5 bases each). CDR3 size: 15 residues. Germline V gene sequence: CDR1 MDHEN, CDR2 SYDVKM. V lost 6 bases, J lost 7 bases, and 22 bases lay in between. The CDR3 coding sequence is TGTGCCAGCAGACCCACGGGGCGGAGGCTATCGGAGCAGTACTTC. Amino acids: CASRPTGRRLSEQYF.

The chain couples TRBV20-1 to TRBJ1-1; no clear D gene. The V and J ends lost 0 bases and 11 bases respectively, with 16 bases between them. The CDR3 contains 13 residues. Germline V CDR1 and CDR2: DFQATT, SNEGSKA (reference sequence). The DNA for the CDR3 is TGCAGTGCTAGAGATGTGACGAGAACCTGGGCTTTCTTT. Amino acids: CSARDVTRTWAFF.

This clonotype was seen a few times. V usage is TRBV7-2 and J usage is TRBJ2-5; 14 nucleotides match TRBD2. Per germline, CDR1 SGHTA and CDR2 FQGNSA. The CDR3 has 16 amino acids. V was clipped by 5 bases and J by 4 bases; unmatched bases: 6. The CDR3 DNA sequence: TGTGCCAGCAGCCGGGGACTAGCGGGAGATCGAGAGACCCAGTACTTC. Amino acid sequence: CASSRGLAGDRETQYF.

The CDR3: CAISSGTTTDTQYF. In DNA form, the CDR3 reads TGTGCCATCAGTTCTGGGACGACCACAGATACGCAGTATTTT. This sequence joins TRBV10-3 and TRBJ2-3; D may match TRBD1 or TRBD2 (5 bases each). With 5 bases removed from V and 2 bases from J, the gap between germline ends came to 11 bases. This CDR3 is built from 14 residues. The V gene's germline CDR1 is ENHRY and CDR2 SYGVKD.

The V gene is TRBV29-1, the J gene TRBJ2-7; 8 bases line up with TRBD1. This CDR3 contains 12 residues. The ends lost 7 bases at V and 5 bases at J; junction bases unmatched: 7. Germline V lookup: CDR1 SQVTM, CDR2 ANQGSEA. The CDR3 DNA sequence: TGCAGCGCCAAACAGGGGGTGGACGAGCAGTACTTC. It translates to CSAKQGVDEQYF.

This clonotype has at least ten counts. The chain is built from TRBV29-1 and TRBJ2-1; 7 bases are a match to TRBD2. The ends lost 3 bases at V and 4 bases at J; junction bases unmatched: 15. Germline V gives CDR1 SQVTM, CDR2 ANQGSEA. This CDR3 region has 17 residues. The CDR3 reads CSVDEDGRERVYNEQFF. CDR3 nucleotide sequence: TGCAGCGTTGATGAGGACGGGCGGGAGCGGGTATACAATGAGCAGTTCTTC.

The chain employs TRBV20-1 and TRBJ2-1, with 11 bases aligning to TRBD2. In germline, CDR1 is DFQATT, CDR2 SNEGSKA (reference sequence). Trimming cost V 4 bases and J 10 bases; bases outside gene matches: 9. CDR3 size: 14 residues. CDR3 residues: CSATLAGGPFEQFF. CDR3 DNA sequence: TGCAGTGCTACCTTAGCGGGAGGGCCTTTCGAGCAGTTCTTC.

This clonotype turned up a few times. The chain is built from TRBV11-2 and TRBJ2-3; D is possibly TRBD2 (5 bases). V lost 5 bases to trimming and J lost 3 bases, with 15 bases between them. The CDR3 extends over 15 amino acids. Germline V gene sequence: CDR1 SGHAT, CDR2 FQNNGV. CDR3 amino acids: CASSLSGGRTDTQYF. The DNA for the CDR3 is TGTGCCAGCAGCCTAAGCGGAGGCCGGACAGATACGCAGTATTTT.

This chain connects TRBV11-2 to TRBJ2-1; D is unresolved. V dropped 1 base and J dropped 5 bases, with 12 bases sitting between them. The CDR3 sequence is 15 residues long. Germline lookup yields CDR1 SGHAT and CDR2 FQNNGV. CDR3 amino acids: CASSLVMGGNNEQFF. The CDR3 DNA follows: TGTGCCAGCAGCTTAGTGATGGGCGGAAACAATGAGCAGTTCTTC.

The rearrangement joins TRBV25-1 to TRBJ2-7; D is perhaps TRBD1 or TRBD2 (6 bases each). The CDR3 has 15 amino acids. V lost 6 bases to trimming and J lost 0 bases, with 15 bases between them. Germline values: CDR1 MGHDK, CDR2 SYGVNS. CDR3: CASSPGASYSYEQYF. CDR3 DNA: TGTGCCAGCAGCCCGGGGGCCAGCTACTCCTACGAGCAGTACTTC.

This clonotype was seen only a few times. This sequence joins TRBV11-1 and TRBJ2-7; D is uncertain. The V and J ends lost 1 base and 3 bases respectively, with 7 bases between them. Per germline, CDR1 SGHAT and CDR2 FQDESV (reference sequence). This CDR3 has 13 amino acids. CDR3 DNA: TGTGCCAGCAGCTTAGTTGGCGGCTACGAGCAGTACTTC. This codes for CASSLVGGYEQYF.

The table lists this clonotype with a few counts. The CDR3 spells CAISEGQGGEQYF. For the CDR3, the DNA is TGTGCCATCAGTGAGGGTCAGGGTGGCGAGCAGTACTTC. The chain employs TRBV10-3 and TRBJ2-7; maybe TRBD1 (5 bases). V lost 2 bases and J lost 6, with 11 bases in between. CDR3 length: 13 amino acids. Germline-derived CDR1 and CDR2 are ENHRY and SYGVKD.

In its sample, this clonotype was seen a few times. At one of its ends the junction is not consistent with the germline gene, which may arise from a read error. The chain has TRBV29-1 and TRBJ2-7; tentative D call: TRBD1 (6 bases). CDR1 SQVTM and CDR2 ANQGSEA come from the germline V gene. CDR3 length: 13 amino acids. The CDR3 sequence is CSVTGQYSSEQYF. CDR3 nucleotides: TGCAGCGTAACGGGACAATACTCCTCCGAGCAGTACTTC.

This chain connects TRBV20-1 to TRBJ1-1, with 7 bases lining up with TRBD1. The CDR3 has 14 amino acids. After removal of 5 bases from V and 0 bases from J, the junction contained 6 bases not matched to a gene. Germline CDR1 reads DFQATT; CDR2 reads SNEGSKA (reference sequence). For the CDR3, the DNA is TGCAGTGCTCCCAGACAGGGAATGAACACTGAAGCTTTCTTT. Its translation is CSAPRQGMNTEAFF.

The J gene is TRBJ1-2, the V gene TRBV5-1; 10 bases map to TRBD1. Looked up from germline, CDR1 is SGHRS and CDR2 is YFSETQ. This CDR3 region has 16 residues. The V segment lost 4 bases and the J segment 8 bases; nucleotides outside the gene matches: 14. The CDR3 sequence is CASSEELDRGIRGYTF. The CDR3 DNA reads TGCGCCAGCAGCGAGGAATTGGACAGGGGGATCCGGGGCTACACCTTC.

This clonotype was detected only a few times. V is TRBV15 and J is TRBJ2-5, with 9 bases that match TRBD2. This CDR3 is built from 17 residues. Germline V gives CDR1 LNHNV, CDR2 YYDKDF (reference sequence). The J segment lost 1 base and the V segment lost 0 bases, leaving 6 bases of the junction unmatched. CDR3 bases: TGTGCCACCAGCAGAGATGGGGTAGCGGGAGCCCAAGAGACCCAGTACTTC. Translated, it gives CATSRDGVAGAQETQYF.

A few counts support this clonotype. This chain connects TRBV3-1 to TRBJ1-5; weak D call: TRBD1 (5 bases). Germline CDR1 reads LGHDT; CDR2 reads YNNKEL (reference sequence). Trimming took 2 bases from V and 5 from J, leaving 7 bases between them. The CDR3 totals 13 residues. The CDR3: CASSQRDYQPQHF. The CDR3 region has the DNA TGTGCCAGCAGCCAAAGGGACTATCAGCCCCAGCATTTT. The full variable domain, its missing parts supplied by reference TRBV3-1 and TRBJ1-5, is DTAVSQTPKYLVTQMGNDKSIKCEQNLGHDTMYWYKQDSKKFLKIMFSYNNKELIINETVPNRFSPKSPDKAHLNLHINSLELGDSAVYFCASSQRDYQPQHFGDGTRLSIL.

In this sample, this clonotype turned up a few times. For the CDR3, the DNA is TGTGCCAGCAGTGAGGAAGATTTACGTGGCTACACCTTC. It translates to CASSEEDLRGYTF. The gene calls are TRBV25-1 and TRBJ1-2; no clear D. Trimming removed 3 bases at V and 7 bases at J, with 12 bases between. The CDR3 sequence is 13 residues long. From germline, CDR1 is MGHDK and CDR2 SYGVNS.

This clonotype was observed a handful of times. V is TRBV27 and J is TRBJ2-1, with 8 bases identical to TRBD1. Germline V lookup: CDR1 MNHEY, CDR2 SMNVEV (reference sequence). The CDR3 covers 18 residues. V lost 0 bases to trimming and J lost 7 bases; unmatched junction nucleotides: 14. The CDR3 loop is CASSLSSIRQGLSNEQFF. In nucleotides, the CDR3 is TGTGCCAGCAGTTTATCGTCCATCAGACAGGGGTTGTCGAATGAGCAGTTCTTC.

The chain recombines TRBV20-1 with TRBJ1-1; 9 bases fit TRBD1. Germline trimming cut 6 bases from V and 6 bases from J; bases unmatched to any gene: 20. The germline V gene encodes CDR1 DFQATT and CDR2 SNEGSKA (reference sequence). This CDR3 has 17 residues. In DNA, the CDR3 is TGCAGTGCCACCCAACAGGGGGCCTTTGATTTTTTTTCTGAAGCTTTCTTT. It translates to CSATQQGAFDFFSEAFF.

The table lists this clonotype with a few counts. The chain is built from TRBV4-2 and TRBJ1-4, with 9 bases fitting TRBD1. The V and J ends lost 1 base and 7 bases, in that order; junction bases with no gene match: 1. The V gene's germline CDR1 is LGHNA and CDR2 YNFKEQ. CDR3 size: 14 residues. The CDR3 here is CASSQGGQGEKLFF. The DNA of the CDR3 is TGTGCCAGCAGCCAAGGGGGACAGGGTGAAAAACTGTTTTTT.

The DNA of the CDR3 is TGTGCCATCAGCCGGGACAGCAATAATTCACCCCTCCACTTT. It codes for CAISRDSNNSPLHF. The rearrangement links TRBV10-3 to TRBJ1-6; 7 bases fit TRBD1. Unmatched junction bases numbered 4, after V lost 6 bases and J lost 5 bases. The CDR3 runs 14 residues. Germline assignment: CDR1 ENHRY and CDR2 SYGVKD.

This clonotype was seen only a few times. This rearrangement joins TRBV24-1 to TRBJ2-2; TRBD2 agrees at 7 bases. The CDR3 has 14 amino acids. Trimming removed 7 bases from V and 1 base from J; junction bases left unmatched: 2. CDR1 is KGHDR and CDR2 is SFDVKD in the germline V gene. The CDR3 DNA sequence: TGTGCCACCAGACCTAGCGGGAACACCGGGGAGCTGTTTTTT. It yields the protein CATRPSGNTGELFF.

The chain carries TRBV7-9 and TRBJ2-1, with 8 bases that match TRBD1. The CDR3 has 15 amino acids. Trimming at V came to 1 base and at J to 5 bases, leaving 4 bases not matched to a gene. Germline CDR1 and CDR2: SEHNR and FQNEAQ (reference sequence). The DNA for the CDR3 is TGTGCCAGCAGCTTAGTAGGACAGGGTGACAATGAGCAGTTCTTC. Translating it yields CASSLVGQGDNEQFF.